These T cell receptor beta chains were read from a single sample in a study of blood T cell repertoires in COVID-19. Data came from immunoSEQ multiplex PCR; TCRdb stores just in-frame clones and leaves some out. The sample has approximately 230,000 clones; under 85% are singletons. Sequencing used peripheral blood. These receptors all stem from a woman between 40 and 50 years old with active or convalescent COVID-19. Both conserved end residues are part of each CDR3. Each record gives: V gene, J gene, clone size, D gene, CDR3 DNA, CDR3 protein. A D gene is named only where the DNA matches it firmly. Some rows mark clone size as missing; the rest say once, few, many or name a class of expanded clone.

>TRBV2|TRBJ2-7|NA|TRBD1
TGTGCCAGCACCGCGGGACAGGGCCGGTCCTACGAGCAGTACTTC
CASTAGQGRSYEQYF
>TRBV10-3|TRBJ2-1|once|TRBD2
TGTGCCATCAGTCCTAGCGGGGGCGACAATGAGCAGTTCTTC
CAISPSGGDNEQFF
>TRBV29-1|TRBJ2-1|few|NA
TGCAGCGTTCTCAGGGGGGATGAGCAGTTCTTC
CSVLRGDEQFF
>TRBV5-6|TRBJ1-2|NA|TRBD1
TGTGCCAGCAGCTTTGGACAGGGCGGTGGCTACACCTTC
CASSFGQGGGYTF
>TRBV5-1|TRBJ1-4|NA|NA
TGCGCCAGCAGCCTTGCAACTAATGAAAAACTGTTTTTT
CASSLATNEKLFF
>TRBV18|TRBJ2-3|NA|NA
TGTGCCAGCTCACCGTACACAGATACGCAGTATTTT
CASSPYTDTQYF
>TRBV10-3|TRBJ1-4|NA|NA
TGTGCCATCAGTGAGTCGAATGGCAGGGCAACTAATGAAAAACTGTTTTTT
CAISESNGRATNEKLFF
>TRBV5-1|TRBJ2-5|NA|TRBD2
TGCGCCAGCAGCCCCGGACTAGCGGAGACCCAGTACTTC
CASSPGLAETQYF
>TRBV30|TRBJ2-5|NA|NA
TGTGCCTGGAGTTACGGTGCCGCAACAGGAGAGACCCAGTACTTC
CAWSYGAATGETQYF
>TRBV13|TRBJ2-5|once|TRBD1
TGTGCCAGCAGCTTTACCACAGGGGGCGCGGAGACCCAGTACTTC
CASSFTTGGAETQYF
>TRBV2|TRBJ2-2|NA|TRBD1
TGTGCCAGCAGTCCGGGACAGTCCCCCGGGGAGCTGTTTTTT
CASSPGQSPGELFF
>TRBV28|TRBJ2-7|once|NA
TGTGCCAGCAGTTCGGGACTCCCACCCTACGAGCAGTACTTC
CASSSGLPPYEQYF
>TRBV5-1|TRBJ1-4|NA|NA
TGCGCCAGCAGCTTGGCGGTTGCGGGAGGTGAAAAACTGTTTTTT
CASSLAVAGGEKLFF
>TRBV11-2|TRBJ1-1|NA|TRBD1
TGTGCCAGCAGCTTAGGGAGGACAGGGGTCCTGAACACTGAAGCTTTCTTT
CASSLGRTGVLNTEAFF
>TRBV6-4|TRBJ1-2|few|NA
TGTGCCAGCAGCCGGACGCCCCGCGGGGATTTGGGCTATGGCTACACCTTC
CASSRTPRGDLGYGYTF
>TRBV18|TRBJ1-5|NA|NA
TGTGCCAGCTCACCGGACAGAAATCAGCCCCAGCATTTT
CASSPDRNQPQHF
>TRBV11-2|TRBJ1-1|NA|NA
TGTGCCAGCACCTTCGGGGACACTGAAGCTTTCTTT
CASTFGDTEAFF
>TRBV6-5|TRBJ2-7|NA|TRBD1
TGTGCCAGCAGTTACTCTCCGGACAGGGCTCACGAGCAGTACTTC
CASSYSPDRAHEQYF
>TRBV28|TRBJ1-2|NA|NA
TGTGCCAGCTTTCGGGACACTAACTATGGCTACACCTTC
CASFRDTNYGYTF
>TRBV10-3|TRBJ1-5|NA|NA
TGTGCCATCAGTGAGTCGGCGGGATTAGGGAATCAGCCCCAGCATTTT
CAISESAGLGNQPQHF
>TRBV12-3/TRBV12-4|TRBJ1-2|NA|NA
TGTGCCAGCAGCCCCCCAGGGAACGATGGCTACACCTTC
CASSPPGNDGYTF
>TRBV28|TRBJ2-7|NA|TRBD1
TGTGCCAGCAGTCCACCTCCCGACAGGGTCCACGAGCAGTACTTC
CASSPPPDRVHEQYF
>TRBV18|TRBJ1-6|NA|NA
TGTGCCAGCTCTGCGAGGTCGACGGGAGAATCGGCCCTCCACTTT
CASSARSTGESALHF
>TRBV5-6|TRBJ2-3|NA|TRBD2
TGTGCCAGCAGCTTAACGGGGGGGCCGGCAGATACGCAGTATTTT
CASSLTGGPADTQYF
>TRBV29-1|TRBJ2-2|NA|NA
TGCAGCGGTGCTTCACAGGCGAACACCGGGGAGCTGTTTTTT
CSGASQANTGELFF
>TRBV7-9|TRBJ1-1|once|NA
TGTGCCAGCAGCTCTGAAAGAGGGAGGAACACTGAAGCTTTCTTT
CASSSERGRNTEAFF
>TRBV13|TRBJ2-1|NA|TRBD2
TGTGCCAGCAGCCTAGGACTAGCGGGGGGCCGAGGCGATGAGCAGTTCTTC
CASSLGLAGGRGDEQFF
>TRBV2|TRBJ2-6|NA|NA
TGTGCCAGCAGTGATAGGCAGGCCGGGGCCAACGTCCTGACTTTC
CASSDRQAGANVLTF
>TRBV5-4|TRBJ2-2|NA|NA
TGTGCCAGCAGCTTAACTCCCGCATTGAACACCGGGGAGCTGTTTTTT
CASSLTPALNTGELFF
>TRBV15|TRBJ1-2|NA|NA
TGTGCCACCAGCAACCCGGAGGAGGGCTGGTATGGCTACACCTTC
CATSNPEEGWYGYTF
>TRBV7-9|TRBJ1-6|NA|TRBD1
TGTGCCAGCAGCCGGACAGGGCGTAATTCACCCCTCCACTTT
CASSRTGRNSPLHF
>TRBV2|TRBJ2-2|NA|NA
TGTGCCAGCAGTGAAAGTGAGGGGGCGAACACCGGGGAGCTGTTTTTT
CASSESEGANTGELFF
>TRBV5-1|TRBJ1-4|few|TRBD1
TGCGCCAGCAGCTTGGGGGGACAGGCAATTACAACTAATGAAAAACTGTTTTTT
CASSLGGQAITTNEKLFF
>TRBV6-6|TRBJ1-1|NA|NA
TGTGCCAGCAGTTACTCTGCGGGAGACACTGAAGCTTTCTTT
CASSYSAGDTEAFF
>TRBV11-2|TRBJ2-5|NA|TRBD1
TGTGCCAGCAGCTCCGGACAGGGGGCCGAAGAGACCCAGTACTTC
CASSSGQGAEETQYF
>TRBV5-6|TRBJ2-3|NA|TRBD2
TGTGCCAGCAGCTTCGGTAGCGGGGGGCCAGATACGCAGTATTTT
CASSFGSGGPDTQYF
>TRBV6-5|TRBJ2-1|few|NA
TGTGCCAGCAGATTTGGACTGTACAATGAGCAGTTCTTC
CASRFGLYNEQFF
>TRBV27|TRBJ1-6|few|TRBD1
TGTGCCAGCAGTTCCCCGACAGGGTTTAATTCACCCCTCCACTTT
CASSSPTGFNSPLHF
>TRBV2|TRBJ1-6|NA|NA
TGTGCCAGCAGGGGCGCCTATAATTCACCCCTCCACTTT
CASRGAYNSPLHF
>TRBV5-1|TRBJ1-3|few|TRBD1
TGCGCCAGCAGCGAGAATACAGGGGCTGGAAACACCATATATTTT
CASSENTGAGNTIYF